This T cell receptor beta chain is drawn from a study of blood T cells in healthy people across ages. Study-level results: Naive CD4+ cells and diversity were both higher in long-lived donors than in aged donors.

PCR was performed a second time for roughly 7 to 11 cycles using a sample-barcoded 5' primer and a J-beta primer mix. With 12 random nucleotides, a template-switch adaptor tagged each individual cDNA molecule. TCRdb ran MiXCR on the 5' RACE reads and lists one entry per CDR3 protein. Among about 730,000 distinct CDR3 sequences listed, 43% were seen once. Notes on this clonotype: Its specificity is not known.

V shed 7 bases and J 15 bases; nucleotides not matched to a gene: 8. This CDR3 has 13 residues. Germline CDR1 and CDR2: SNHLY and FYNNEI. The sequence was obtained from a woman in her sixties in good health. Sequences were obtained from blood. The chain links TRBV2 to TRBJ2-1; TRBD2 aligns across 14 bases. The CDR3 coding sequence is TGTGCCAGCATTGGGACTAGCGGGGGATTTGGGTTCTTC. Its translation is CASIGTSGGFGFF. The entire variable domain, with the rest obtained from reference TRBV2 and TRBJ2-1, is as follows: EPEVTQTPSHQVTQMGQEVILRCVPISNHLYFYWYRQILGQKVEFLVSFYNNEISEKSEIFDDQFSVERPDGSNFTLKIRSTKLEDSAMYFCASIGTSGGFGFFGPGTRLTVL.